Reported below is one T cell receptor beta chain. This specimen belongs to a study of blood T cell repertoires in COVID-19. Sequencing used immunoSEQ multiplex PCR; TCRdb keeps in-frame clones, though not all of them. In the table there are 150,000 to 200,000 clones, 83% of which are singletons. The sample was peripheral blood. This sequence originates from a human donor in a cohort sampled during active COVID-19.

The CDR3 sequence: CASSQDQSRGELTYEQYF. The CDR3 DNA sequence: TGTGCCAGCAGCCAAGATCAAAGTCGGGGAGAGCTCACCTACGAGCAGTACTTC. The chain recombines TRBV4-2 with TRBJ2-7, with D possibly TRBD2 on 5 matching bases. The germline V gene has CDR1 LGHNA and CDR2 YNFKEQ. The CDR3 spans 18 residues. V lost 0 bases, J lost 2 bases, and 20 bases lay in between.